These T cell receptor beta chains were read from a single sample in a study of regulatory T cells in long-lasting Graves disease. TCRdb re-called the multiplex PCR reads through MiXCR, storing one row per CDR3 protein. Of 250,000 to 300,000 distinct CDR3 sequences in the sample, around 19% were seen once. The data also belong to a second study, concerning T cells in Graves' hyperthyroidism and ophthalmopathy.

The specimen was peripheral blood mononuclear cells (PBMCs), collected at new diagnosis, from a patient treated with antithyroid drugs. All receptors derive from a woman aged 30 to 39 with Graves disease. The CDR3 runs from the conserved cysteine through the conserved F or W. The order of the fields is D gene, V gene, clone size, J gene, CDR3 DNA, CDR3 protein. The D gene is left open where the match is weak. The listing skips clone size in some rows; elsewhere it reads once, few, many or a size class.

d_gene: TRBD1; v_gene: TRBV7-2; abundance: many; j_gene: TRBJ1-4; CDR3nt: TGTGCCAGCAGCTCCGGGACAGGGGGCGAAAAACTGTTTTTT; CDR3aa: CASSSGTGGEKLFF
d_gene: TRBD1; v_gene: TRBV12-3/TRBV12-4; abundance: -; j_gene: TRBJ1-1; CDR3nt: TGTGCCAGCAGTCGAAGGACAGGGGGACGGAGGACTGAAGCTTTCTTT; CDR3aa: CASSRRTGGRRTEAFF
d_gene: -; v_gene: TRBV7-9; abundance: many; j_gene: TRBJ1-2; CDR3nt: TGTGCCAGCAGCTCGGGGGGGATGGCTGCTAACTATGGCTACACCTTC; CDR3aa: CASSSGGMAANYGYTF
d_gene: TRBD1; v_gene: TRBV11-3; abundance: many; j_gene: TRBJ2-2; CDR3nt: TGTGCCAGCAGCCACGGACAGGGTGAGGACACCGGGGAGCTGTTTTTT; CDR3aa: CASSHGQGEDTGELFF
d_gene: -; v_gene: TRBV19; abundance: many; j_gene: TRBJ1-2; CDR3nt: TGTGCCAGTAGCACCGGGCAGATACGTGGCTACACCTTC; CDR3aa: CASSTGQIRGYTF
d_gene: -; v_gene: TRBV9; abundance: many; j_gene: TRBJ1-2; CDR3nt: TGTGCCAGCAGCGTAGGTCCCCGGAGAGAACGCGATGGCTACACCTTC; CDR3aa: CASSVGPRRERDGYTF
d_gene: TRBD2; v_gene: TRBV20-1; abundance: many; j_gene: TRBJ2-1; CDR3nt: TGCAGTGCTAGCGTCCTAGCGGGCGAAGAGCAGTTCTTC; CDR3aa: CSASVLAGEEQFF
d_gene: -; v_gene: TRBV28; abundance: -; j_gene: TRBJ2-1; CDR3nt: TGTGCCAGCGGAAAGGCTGAGCAGTTCTTC; CDR3aa: CASGKAEQFF
d_gene: -; v_gene: TRBV4-2; abundance: -; j_gene: TRBJ2-1; CDR3nt: TGTGCCAGCAGCCAAGAACCGCGGCCAGACTCCTACAATGAGCAGTTCTTC; CDR3aa: CASSQEPRPDSYNEQFF
d_gene: TRBD2; v_gene: TRBV29-1; abundance: many; j_gene: TRBJ2-7; CDR3nt: TGCAGCGTTGAACTCGCGGGGGGGTTCGAGCAGTACTTC; CDR3aa: CSVELAGGFEQYF
d_gene: TRBD1; v_gene: TRBV6-1; abundance: many; j_gene: TRBJ1-5; CDR3nt: TGTGCCAGCAGTGAAAGTTACGGTGGAGGGGGCGGGCTGTGGAATCAGCCCCAGCATTTT; CDR3aa: CASSESYGGGGGLWNQPQHF
d_gene: -; v_gene: TRBV11-2; abundance: many; j_gene: TRBJ2-1; CDR3nt: TGTGCCAGCAGCTTAGGTCGGTTATTTGCCAATGAGCAGTTCTTC; CDR3aa: CASSLGRLFANEQFF
d_gene: -; v_gene: TRBV12-3/TRBV12-4; abundance: many; j_gene: TRBJ1-3; CDR3nt: TGTGCCAGCAATCCGGGACAAAGAGGAAACACCATATATTTT; CDR3aa: CASNPGQRGNTIYF
d_gene: -; v_gene: TRBV12-3/TRBV12-4; abundance: many; j_gene: TRBJ1-6; CDR3nt: TGTGCCAGCAGTTTAGGGGGTAGGGGCTCACCCCTCCACTTT; CDR3aa: CASSLGGRGSPLHF
d_gene: -; v_gene: TRBV29-1; abundance: -; j_gene: TRBJ1-3; CDR3nt: TGCAGCGTTGAAGATCTTCCTGGGGGCTTAGCTGGAAACACCATATATTTT; CDR3aa: CSVEDLPGGLAGNTIYF
d_gene: -; v_gene: TRBV5-1; abundance: many; j_gene: TRBJ2-5; CDR3nt: TGCGCCAGCAGCTCGGGACATGAGAAAGAGACCCAGTACTTC; CDR3aa: CASSSGHEKETQYF
d_gene: TRBD1; v_gene: TRBV7-9; abundance: many; j_gene: TRBJ1-1; CDR3nt: TGTGCCAGCAGCTTAGTAGGACAGGCTGTTTCTGAAGCTTTCTTT; CDR3aa: CASSLVGQAVSEAFF
d_gene: -; v_gene: TRBV9; abundance: -; j_gene: TRBJ2-1; CDR3nt: TGTGCCAGCAGCGTATCTAGGGGTACCCTCCCCTACAATGAGCAGTTCTTC; CDR3aa: CASSVSRGTLPYNEQFF
d_gene: -; v_gene: TRBV2; abundance: -; j_gene: TRBJ2-5; CDR3nt: TGTGCCAGCACACGATCAGTAGTGTTCCAGTACTTC; CDR3aa: CASTRSVVFQYF
d_gene: TRBD2; v_gene: TRBV13; abundance: -; j_gene: TRBJ2-5; CDR3nt: TGTGCCAGCAGCTACCTGGCGGGGGGGGCGCAAGAGACCCAGTACTTC; CDR3aa: CASSYLAGGAQETQYF
d_gene: TRBD2; v_gene: TRBV11-2; abundance: many; j_gene: TRBJ2-7; CDR3nt: TGTGCCAGCAGCTCCCCCGCTCGAACGGGGGGGATGATCTACGAGCAGTACTTC; CDR3aa: CASSSPARTGGMIYEQYF
d_gene: TRBD1; v_gene: TRBV6-1; abundance: many; j_gene: TRBJ1-1; CDR3nt: TGTGCCAGCAGCCTAGGAGGCGCAGGGGGGGTAATGAACACTGAAGCTTTCTTT; CDR3aa: CASSLGGAGGVMNTEAFF
d_gene: TRBD2; v_gene: TRBV6-1; abundance: many; j_gene: TRBJ2-5; CDR3nt: TGTGCCAGCAGTCATCGGGAGGTGGAGACCCAGTACTTC; CDR3aa: CASSHREVETQYF
d_gene: TRBD2; v_gene: TRBV2; abundance: -; j_gene: TRBJ2-1; CDR3nt: TGTGCCAGCAGGGATTTACCGGGACTAGTCAAGTATGAGCAGTTCTTC; CDR3aa: CASRDLPGLVKYEQFF
d_gene: TRBD1; v_gene: TRBV2; abundance: -; j_gene: TRBJ1-5; CDR3nt: TGTGCCAGCGGACAGGGGGTAGGTCAGCCCCAGCATTTT; CDR3aa: CASGQGVGQPQHF
d_gene: TRBD2; v_gene: TRBV6-1; abundance: many; j_gene: TRBJ2-2; CDR3nt: TGTGCCAGCGGGAGACTAGCGCAGAACACCGGGGAGCTGTTTTTT; CDR3aa: CASGRLAQNTGELFF